The 26 T cell receptor beta chains reported below all come from one sample, sequenced in a study of shared T cell receptors in the human thymus. Clones were read by immunoSEQ multiplex PCR, and TCRdb kept only the in-frame ones, dropping some. The sample consists of hundreds of thousands of clones, more than 70% of them appearing once. Another study also made use of these data, one on human thymus T cells.

The material sequenced was thymocytes. Source of these receptors: a boy in the first two years of life with a congenital heart defect.

CDR3 in amino acids: CAWVAESYEQYF. In DNA form, the CDR3 reads TGTGCCTGGGTAGCCGAGTCCTACGAGCAGTACTTC. The gene calls are TRBV30 and TRBJ2-7; D is ambiguous. The germline V gene encodes CDR1 GTSNPN and CDR2 SVGIG (reference sequence). V lost 5 bases to trimming and J lost 1 base, with 9 bases between them. This CDR3 comprises 12 residues.

The chain's CDR3 is CASGTEKNYEQYF. Here the CDR3 DNA reads TGCGCCAGCGGGACAGAAAAAAACTACGAGCAGTACTTC. The J gene is TRBJ2-7, the V gene TRBV5-1, with 7 bases aligning to TRBD1. V dropped 7 bases and J dropped 3; count of bases not matched to a gene: 7. Germline-derived CDR1 and CDR2 are SGHRS and YFSETQ. The CDR3 runs to 13 residues. Combining the CDR3 with reference TRBV5-1 and TRBJ2-7 gives the whole variable domain KAGVTQTPRYLIKTRGQQVTLSCSPISGHRSVSWYQQTPGQGLQFLFEYFSETQRNKGNFPGRFSGRQFSNSRSEMNVSTLELGDSALYLCASGTEKNYEQYFGPGTRLTVT.

This chain uses TRBV27 with TRBJ1-6, with 7 bases identical to TRBD1. CDR3 length equals 14 residues. Germline V gives CDR1 MNHEY, CDR2 SMNVEV (reference sequence). V shed 10 bases and J 0 bases; nucleotides not matched to a gene: 3. The CDR3 nucleotides are TGTGCCATCGGGGACAGCTCCTATAATTCACCCCTCCACTTT. Its protein is CAIGDSSYNSPLHF.

This rearrangement joins TRBV27 to TRBJ2-2; D remains ambiguous. Per the germline V gene, CDR1 is MNHEY and CDR2 is SMNVEV (reference sequence). Trimming cost V 2 bases and J 7 bases, with 14 bases left between them. This CDR3 has 15 residues. CDR3 region: CASSLGQTGNGELFF. In nucleotides, the CDR3 is TGTGCCAGCAGTTTAGGCCAGACTGGAAACGGGGAGCTGTTTTTT.

The V and J genes are TRBV2 and TRBJ1-5; D remains unclear. This CDR3 has 16 residues. CDR1 SNHLY and CDR2 FYNNEI come from the germline V gene. V lost 6 bases to trimming and J lost 2 bases, with 17 bases between them. The CDR3 DNA follows: TGTGCCAGCAGACCAGCGACTGGTCCGGGCAATCAGCCCCAGCATTTT. This codes for CASRPATGPGNQPQHF.

The chain links TRBV7-6 to TRBJ2-5; 7 positions match TRBD1. The J call may be wrong; the DNA end is better matched by TRBJ2-7. CDR1 SGHVS and CDR2 FNYEAQ come from the germline V gene. The CDR3 is 18 amino acids. CDR3 sequence (DNA): TGTGCCAGCAGCTTAGGACAGGGAAAAAAGTTGAGCTCCTACGAGCAGTACTTC. Protein product: CASSLGQGKKLSSYEQYF.

This chain uses TRBV7-9 with TRBJ2-3; 7 nucleotides match TRBD1. Per the germline V gene, CDR1 is SEHNR and CDR2 is FQNEAQ (reference sequence). The CDR3 consists of 15 residues. Trimming cost V 5 bases and J 2 bases; bases outside gene matches: 7. The CDR3 DNA reads as TGTGCCAGCAGCCTTCGGGACAGAGCCACAGATACGCAGTATTTT. Residues: CASSLRDRATDTQYF.

The chain is built from TRBV28 and TRBJ1-2; possible D gene TRBD1, 5 bases. The CDR3 covers 16 residues. Germline V lookup: CDR1 MDHEN, CDR2 SYDVKM. V lost 4 bases to trimming and J lost 6 bases, with 21 bases between them. CDR3: CASSSTQGGLPDGYTF. Here the CDR3 DNA reads TGTGCCAGCAGTTCCACTCAGGGAGGCTTGCCCGATGGCTACACCTTC.

The chain employs TRBV19 and TRBJ2-3, with 9 nucleotides matching TRBD1. The CDR3 runs 13 residues. Unmatched junction bases numbered 3, after V lost 10 bases and J lost 1 base. Germline CDR1 reads LNHDA; CDR2 reads SQIVND (reference sequence). The chain's CDR3 is CATWDRGTDTQYF. Here the CDR3 DNA reads TGTGCCACCTGGGACAGGGGCACAGATACGCAGTATTTT.

The chain has TRBV23-1 and TRBJ1-1; TRBD1 agrees at 10 bases. TRBV23-1 is placed among ORFs of uncertain function. V dropped 4 bases and J dropped 10; count of bases not matched to a gene: 15. This CDR3 region has 16 residues. The CDR3 here is CASSPIRKTGGGGAFF. In nucleotides, the CDR3 is TGCGCCAGCAGTCCCATCCGAAAGACAGGGGGCGGAGGAGCTTTCTTT.

The chain is built from TRBV5-1 and TRBJ2-5; TRBD2 aligns across 10 bases. Germline V gives CDR1 SGHRS, CDR2 YFSETQ. The CDR3 is made up of 16 amino acids. V lost 0 bases to trimming and J lost 1 base; unmatched junction nucleotides: 3. The CDR3: CASSLASGGLQETQYF. Written as DNA, the CDR3 is TGCGCCAGCAGCTTGGCTAGCGGGGGCCTCCAAGAGACCCAGTACTTC.

The chain has TRBV5-1 and TRBJ2-7; tentatively, D is TRBD1 (6 bases). The CDR3 length is 14 residues. In germline, CDR1 is SGHRS, CDR2 YFSETQ. V lost 2 bases, J lost 4 bases, and 13 bases lay in between. The CDR3 DNA reads TGCGCCAGCAGCTTCAGGGGCTCGGGATACGAGCAGTACTTC. The encoded protein is CASSFRGSGYEQYF.

This clone has more than one count but fewer than ten. The V gene is TRBV28, the J gene TRBJ1-5, with D possibly TRBD1 on 6 matching bases. This CDR3 has 14 amino acids. Trimming stripped 6 bases from V and 4 bases from J, with 13 bases between. Looked up from germline, CDR1 is MDHEN and CDR2 is SYDVKM. The CDR3, as DNA: TGTGCCAGCAGCGAAGGGGGATTTAATCAGCCCCAGCATTTT. Its protein is CASSEGGFNQPQHF.

This clone has more than one count but fewer than ten. V and J are TRBV2 and TRBJ1-5, with D perhaps matching TRBD1 (5 bases). Trimming stripped 3 bases from V and 3 bases from J, with 24 bases between. Germline CDR1 SNHLY, CDR2 FYNNEI. This CDR3 has 19 amino acids. CDR3 loop: CASSDHLRRDRGSNQPQHF. CDR3 nucleotides: TGTGCCAGCAGTGATCATCTTAGGCGGGACCGAGGTTCCAATCAGCCCCAGCATTTT.

The chain uses TRBV1 and TRBJ2-5; the DNA was not used to check the table's D call, TRBD2. TRBV1 is a pseudogene. This CDR3 has 13 amino acids. CDR3 sequence reads: CTSSQRRERTQYF. In nucleotides, the CDR3 is TGCACCAGCAGCCAACGGCGGGAAAGGACCCAGTACTTC.

The chain links TRBV4-3 to TRBJ2-7; 8 bases agree with TRBD2. The length of the CDR3 is 15 residues. CDR1 and CDR2 (germline): LGHNA, YSLEER. V was pared by 0 bases and J by 3 bases, with 4 bases of the junction left unmatched. CDR3 amino acids: CASSQDTSGSYEQYF. In DNA form, the CDR3 reads TGCGCCAGCAGCCAAGATACCAGCGGGAGCTACGAGCAGTACTTC.

V gene TRBV10-2 combines with J gene TRBJ2-7; a weak D match, TRBD1 (7 bases). This CDR3 spans 16 amino acids. The germline gives CDR1 WSHSY, CDR2 SAAADI. V lost 0 bases, J lost 5 bases, and 17 bases lay in between. The DNA for the CDR3 is TGCGCCAGCAGTGAGTCGGTTCAGGGGGGAGTCCACGAGCAGTACTTC. Its protein product is CASSESVQGGVHEQYF.

A note on this clone: The sample carries other DNA sequences with the same CDR3. The chain has TRBV28 and TRBJ1-2; a weak D match, TRBD1 (5 bases). Germline V lookup: CDR1 MDHEN, CDR2 SYDVKM. The ends were cut back, 5 bases at V and 2 bases at J, with 12 bases in the middle. The CDR3 length is 14 residues. The CDR3, as DNA: TGTGCCAGCAGTAGTCCGACAGCGAACTATGGCTACACCTTC. This gives the protein CASSSPTANYGYTF.

This sequence joins TRBV25-1 and TRBJ2-3; D unclear. This CDR3 contains 13 residues. V was pared by 1 base and J by 0 bases, with 2 bases between. Germline V CDR1 and CDR2: MGHDK, SYGVNS. CDR3 sequence (DNA): TGTGCCAGCAGTGAATCTAGCACAGATACGCAGTATTTT. Residues: CASSESSTDTQYF. The complete variable domain, with remaining parts taken from reference TRBV25-1 and TRBJ2-3, reads EADIYQTPRYLVIGTGKKITLECSQTMGHDKMYWYQQDPGMELHLIHYSYGVNSTEKGDLSSESTVSRIRTEHFPLTLESARPSHTSQYLCASSESSTDTQYFGPGTRLTVL.

This chain connects TRBV28 to TRBJ2-5; weak D call: TRBD1 (5 bases). The CDR3 contains 18 residues. V lost 6 bases and J 1 base, leaving 24 bases between the germline ends. The germline CDR1 and CDR2 sequences are MDHEN and SYDVKM. CDR3 region: CASSPGAANSIVQETQYF. CDR3 sequence (DNA): TGTGCCAGCAGCCCTGGGGCCGCGAATAGTATCGTCCAAGAGACCCAGTACTTC.

The chain links TRBV10-1 to TRBJ2-2, with 11 positions matching TRBD2. Germline V lookup: CDR1 WNHNN, CDR2 SYGVQD (reference sequence). J was trimmed by 1 base and V by 2 bases; bases with no gene match: 12. There are 20 residues in the CDR3. CDR3 DNA sequence: TGCGCCAGCAGTGAGATCGGAGGGTCCGGGACTAGCGGGAACACCGGGGAGCTGTTTTTT. Translating it yields CASSEIGGSGTSGNTGELFF.

This clone was picked up one time. V and J are TRBV2 and TRBJ2-1; tentatively, D is TRBD2 (5 bases). Looked up from germline, CDR1 is SNHLY and CDR2 is FYNNEI. V lost 8 bases and J 0 bases, leaving 20 bases between the germline ends. This CDR3 is 17 amino acids long. CDR3 residues: CASGHEGSATSYNEQFF. CDR3 DNA: TGTGCCAGCGGGCATGAGGGATCAGCGACCTCCTACAATGAGCAGTTCTTC.

A word on this clone: One end of the junction does not line up with germline, which may come from a read error. V is TRBV7-9 and J is TRBJ2-1; 7 bases align to TRBD2. This CDR3 is built from 17 residues. Per the germline V gene, CDR1 is SEHNR and CDR2 is FQNEAQ (reference sequence). The CDR3 DNA is TGTGCCAGCAACTTAGGTGGTCGGGAGGCCCCGGACAATGAGCAGTTCTTC. Its translation is CASNLGGREAPDNEQFF. The complete variable domain, with remaining parts taken from reference TRBV7-9 and TRBJ2-1, reads DTGVSQNPRHKITKRGQNVTFRCDPISEHNRLYWYRQTLGQGPEFLTYFQNEAQLEKSRLLSDRFSAERPKGSFSTLEIQRTEQGDSAMYLCASNLGGREAPDNEQFFGPGTRLTVL.

This clone was recorded once. The chain employs TRBV5-6 and TRBJ2-2; maybe TRBD1 (5 bases). Trimming shortened V by 4 bases and J by 3 bases, and 19 bases separated the two germline ends. The CDR3 runs 17 residues. Germline V gives CDR1 SGHDT, CDR2 YYEEEE. In nucleotides, the CDR3 is TGTGCCAGCAGCGAAATAATGGGAACAGGCTACACCGGGGAGCTGTTTTTT. Translated: CASSEIMGTGYTGELFF.

The chain combines TRBV28 with TRBJ1-4; D is unclear. The CDR3 runs 18 residues. Trimming took off 5 bases at V and 0 bases at J, with 19 bases between the two ends. From germline, CDR1 is MDHEN and CDR2 SYDVKM. CDR3 in DNA: TGTGCCAGCAGTCCCCTGTATGCGCAAAATGCAACTAATGAAAAACTGTTTTTT. It codes for CASSPLYAQNATNEKLFF. The full variable domain, completed using reference TRBV28 and TRBJ1-4, is DVKVTQSSRYLVKRTGEKVFLECVQDMDHENMFWYRQDPGLGLRLIYFSYDVKMKEKGDIPEGYSVSREKKERFSLILESASTNQTSMYLCASSPLYAQNATNEKLFFGSGTQLSVL.

The chain recombines TRBV28 with TRBJ2-1; 8 nucleotides align to TRBD2. CDR3 size: 14 residues. V lost 4 bases and J lost 7; bases outside the gene matches: 6. Germline V gene sequence: CDR1 MDHEN, CDR2 SYDVKM. The CDR3 DNA is TGTGCCAGCAGTTACACGGGGGGGCGAAATGAGCAGTTCTTC. Its translation is CASSYTGGRNEQFF.